The source of this T cell receptor (beta chain) is a study of Ad26.COV2.S vaccination and SARS-CoV-2 variants. Germline V lookup: CDR1 SQVTM, CDR2 ANQGSEA. Trimming stripped 3 bases from V and 2 bases from J, with 10 bases between. The CDR3 loop spans 13 amino acids. Some clones are missing from TCRdb's copy, which holds only in-frame ones; the method was immunoSEQ multiplex PCR. The data show a few hundred thousand clones, roughly 85% seen once. Treatment meaning: 15 to 20 received Ad26.COV2.S at low or high dose, single or two shots; about five received placebo; per-sample allocation not given. Sampling took place 63 days after the first vaccine or placebo injection.

This rearrangement joins TRBV29-1 to TRBJ1-2; D not resolved. This TCR came from a person between 18 and 65 years old who received the Ad26.COV2.S COVID-19 vaccine or a placebo. The sequencing used peripheral blood, collected in a trial of Ad26.COV2.S vaccine versus placebo. CDR3 sequence: CSVDKGINYGYTF. The CDR3 nucleotides are TGCAGCGTTGATAAGGGAATCAACTATGGCTACACCTTC.